The 15 T cell receptor beta chains below come from one sample, sequenced in a study of shared clonotypes between healthy human individuals. CD45RO negativity and positive selection for CCR7 defined naive CD8 cells, a population that excluded terminally differentiated effector memory CD45RA+ cells. Only in-frame clones appear in the TCRdb table, and some are missing; sequencing was by immunoSEQ multiplex PCR. The sample lists roughly 2.1 million clones, about 92% occurring once. What was sequenced was naive CD8+ T cells from PBMCs. Receptors were obtained from a man younger than 35 in good health. Some clones in this sample may be carry-over from other donors' samples.

The V call is TRBV27, the J call TRBJ2-1; D is undetermined. The CDR3 spans 14 residues. Germline CDR1 MNHEY, CDR2 SMNVEV (reference sequence). V was cut by 4 bases and J by 6 bases, with 13 bases left in between. CDR3 sequence (DNA): TGTGCCAGCAGTTCAGGCCTACTCGCCAATGAGCAGTTCTTC. This encodes CASSSGLLANEQFF.

V usage is TRBV4-2 and J usage is TRBJ1-3; TRBD1 matches 7 bases. V shed 5 bases, J shed 2 bases, and the junction held 6 bases outside the gene matches. The CDR3 has 15 amino acids. Germline CDR1 LGHNA, CDR2 YNFKEQ. The CDR3 nucleotides are TGTGCCAGCAGCTTCGACAGGGAACCTGGAAACACCATATATTTT. Protein product: CASSFDREPGNTIYF.

This clone was counted between two and nine times. The chain has TRBV7-9 and TRBJ1-2; a weak D match, TRBD1 (5 bases). This CDR3 has 14 amino acids. V was cut by 4 bases and J by 4 bases, with 13 bases left in between. In germline, CDR1 is SEHNR, CDR2 FQNEAQ (reference sequence). CDR3 DNA sequence: TGTGCCAGCAGCTCCCCTACAGGTTTCTATGGCTACACCTTC. Protein product: CASSSPTGFYGYTF.

The rearrangement joins TRBV27 to TRBJ2-3, with 10 bases aligning to TRBD2. Losses at the gene ends were 1 base for V and 3 bases for J; bases not matched to a gene: 10. From germline, CDR1 is MNHEY and CDR2 SMNVEV (reference sequence). The CDR3 covers 18 residues. CDR3 sequence (DNA): TGTGCCAGCAGTTTATTACCTAGCGGGAGTTCAGGAACAGATACGCAGTATTTT. This codes for CASSLLPSGSSGTDTQYF.

The chain is built from TRBV2 and TRBJ2-1; 9 bases are shared with TRBD1. J gave up 1 base and V 2 bases, and 3 bases lay outside the gene matches. Germline V gene data show CDR1 as SNHLY and CDR2 as FYNNEI. The CDR3 sequence is 16 residues long. The CDR3 protein is CASSEYGTGSYNEQFF. The CDR3 region has the DNA TGTGCCAGCAGTGAATACGGGACAGGGTCCTACAATGAGCAGTTCTTC.

The V and J genes are TRBV30 and TRBJ1-2, with D possibly being TRBD1 (5 bases). Trimming removed 8 bases at V and 4 bases at J, with 14 bases between. This CDR3 is 12 amino acids long. Germline CDR1 and CDR2: GTSNPN and SVGIG (reference sequence). The CDR3 here is CALNWGIYGYTF. The CDR3 coding sequence is TGTGCCCTGAACTGGGGGATCTATGGCTACACCTTC.

This clone was found once. This rearrangement joins TRBV7-8 to TRBJ1-5; D ambiguous. The CDR3 length is 14 residues. The germline CDR1 and CDR2 sequences are SGHVS and FQNEAQ. Deletions cut 5 bases from V and 4 bases from J, with 12 bases between. The CDR3 nucleotides are TGTGCCAGCAGCCCCTTGGGCGGTAATCAGCCCCAGCATTTT. This sequence encodes CASSPLGGNQPQHF.

This clone came up once. This chain joins TRBV29-1 and TRBJ2-2, with TRBD1 matching 9 bases. The CDR3 runs 15 residues. The V gene end was trimmed by 3 bases and the J gene end by 6 bases; junction bases not matched to a gene: 8. In germline, CDR1 is SQVTM, CDR2 ANQGSEA. The CDR3 DNA reads TGCAGCGTTGAGCTCCCTGACAGGGGGTCCGGGGAGCTGTTTTTT. Translation gives CSVELPDRGSGELFF.

This rearrangement joins TRBV5-1 to TRBJ2-5; the match to TRBD1 covers 7 bases. V trimming: 3 bases; J trimming: 4 bases; junction bases outside the gene matches: 9. This CDR3 comprises 15 residues. Germline assignment: CDR1 SGHRS and CDR2 YFSETQ. In nucleotides, the CDR3 is TGCGCCAGCAGCTCCACCTCTCCAGGGGGAGAGACCCAGTACTTC. This gives the protein CASSSTSPGGETQYF. The full variable domain, its missing parts supplied by reference TRBV5-1 and TRBJ2-5, is KAGVTQTPRYLIKTRGQQVTLSCSPISGHRSVSWYQQTPGQGLQFLFEYFSETQRNKGNFPGRFSGRQFSNSRSEMNVSTLELGDSALYLCASSSTSPGGETQYFGPGTRLLVL.

V and J are TRBV10-3 and TRBJ1-5; the match to TRBD1 covers 8 bases. V lost 2 bases and J lost 0; bases outside the gene matches: 6. The germline gives CDR1 ENHRY, CDR2 SYGVKD. The CDR3 runs 17 residues. In DNA form, the CDR3 reads TGTGCCATCAGTGAGGAGACAGGGGACTATAGCAATCAGCCCCAGCATTTT. Translating it yields CAISEETGDYSNQPQHF.

In this sample, this clone turned up once. This chain connects TRBV2 to TRBJ2-7; 12 positions match TRBD1. Germline V gene lookup returns CDR1 SNHLY and CDR2 FYNNEI. This CDR3 has 14 amino acids. The J segment lost 2 bases and the V segment lost 7 bases, leaving 3 bases of the junction unmatched. The CDR3 sequence: CASKGQGAPYEQYF. CDR3 in DNA: TGTGCCAGCAAGGGACAGGGGGCACCCTACGAGCAGTACTTC.

This chain joins TRBV5-8 and TRBJ1-1, with D uncertain. This CDR3 region has 13 residues. V lost 4 bases to trimming and J lost 2 bases, with 9 bases between them. Germline CDR1 reads SGHTS; CDR2 reads YDEGEE. CDR3 coding DNA: TGTGCCAGCAGCCAAGGAGACAACACTGAAGCTTTCTTT. Translated, it gives CASSQGDNTEAFF.

This chain uses TRBV5-6 with TRBJ1-2; the D gene is possibly TRBD1 (6 bases). The germline CDR1 and CDR2 sequences are SGHDT and YYEEEE. This CDR3 is built from 17 residues. The V and J ends lost 4 bases and 4 bases respectively, with 23 bases between them. CDR3 amino acids: CASSARPYREGSYGYTF. DNA of the CDR3: TGTGCCAGCAGCGCCCGACCTTACAGGGAGGGAAGCTATGGCTACACCTTC.

The chain recombines TRBV9 with TRBJ2-2; no definite D call. CDR3 size: 13 residues. The V end lost 7 bases, the J end lost 2 bases, and 9 bases lay between the germline ends. Germline assignment: CDR1 SGDLS and CDR2 YYNGEE. The CDR3 spells CASQLSNTGELFF. CDR3 sequence (DNA): TGTGCCAGCCAATTGAGTAACACCGGGGAGCTGTTTTTT.

V and J are TRBV9 and TRBJ1-3; maybe TRBD1 (5 bases). CDR1 is SGDLS, CDR2 YYNGEE, per germline. The V end was cut by 4 bases, the J end by 8 bases, with 19 bases between. This CDR3 contains 15 residues. Here the CDR3 reads CASSLSWGRVDTIYF. For the CDR3, the DNA is TGTGCCAGCAGCTTATCCTGGGGCAGAGTGGACACCATATATTTT.